One and the same sample provided the 24 T cell receptor beta chains below, sequenced in a study of T cell responses to AZD1222 COVID-19 vaccine. Measured with immunoSEQ multiplex PCR; TCRdb has only the in-frame clones, and not every one. The sample lists fewer than 150,000 clones, 92% occurring once. The source was peripheral blood, collected 28 days after the second AZD1222 dose. The receptors originated from an adult who received the AZD1222 COVID-19 vaccine.

This clone has only one observation. The chain has TRBV25-1 and TRBJ2-7; D perhaps matches TRBD2 (6 bases). There are 12 residues in the CDR3. The V end lost 4 bases, the J end lost 4 bases, and 8 bases lay between the germline ends. Germline CDR1 reads MGHDK; CDR2 reads SYGVNS. The CDR3 nucleotides are TGTGCCAGCAGTGGTGGGGGGTACGAGCAGTACTTC. The encoded protein is CASSGGGYEQYF.

The CDR3 DNA is TGTGCCAGCACATCAGACAGGGCTAATTCACCCCTCCACTTT. Translation: CASTSDRANSPLHF. The chain carries TRBV28 and TRBJ1-6, with TRBD1 matching 7 bases. With V trimmed by 7 bases and J by 6 bases, 6 bases remained unmatched. The CDR3 consists of 14 residues. Germline CDR1 is MDHEN and CDR2 is SYDVKM.

The genes are TRBV28 and TRBJ1-2; possibly TRBD1 for D (5 bases). Germline assignment: CDR1 MDHEN and CDR2 SYDVKM. The CDR3 is 19 amino acids. V lost 3 bases and J 0 bases, leaving 23 bases between the germline ends. CDR3 coding DNA: TGTGCCAGCAGTTTCAGCGGGGCCGAACGCCGTATAGCTAACTATGGCTACACCTTC. Protein sequence: CASSFSGAERRIANYGYTF.

This rearrangement joins TRBV19 to TRBJ1-1, with D uncertain. Deletions cut 1 base from V and 0 bases from J, with 9 bases between. This CDR3 spans 15 amino acids. Germline lookup yields CDR1 LNHDA and CDR2 SQIVND (reference sequence). CDR3 sequence reads: CASSIVMGMNTEAFF. The CDR3 nucleotides are TGTGCCAGTAGTATAGTTATGGGCATGAACACTGAAGCTTTCTTT.

The V and J genes are TRBV11-2 and TRBJ2-3, with D perhaps assigned TRBD1 or TRBD2 (7 bases each). CDR1 and CDR2 from the germline V gene are SGHAT and FQNNGV. V lost 6 bases, J lost 4 bases, and 20 bases lay in between. This CDR3 has 16 amino acids. The CDR3 here is CASSLGGGRFSDTQYF. The CDR3 DNA reads TGTGCCAGCAGTCTAGGGGGCGGGAGATTCTCAGATACGCAGTATTTT.

The genes are TRBV13 and TRBJ1-1; no reliable D call. The CDR3 has 16 amino acids. V lost 5 bases, J lost 0 bases, and 16 bases lay in between. Germline V gene sequence: CDR1 PRHDT, CDR2 FYEKMQ (reference sequence). Here the CDR3 DNA reads TGTGCCAGCAGCCTTGGGAGGGAAGATATGAACACTGAAGCTTTCTTT. It specifies CASSLGREDMNTEAFF.

The chain uses TRBV15 and TRBJ2-2, with D possibly TRBD1 on 6 matching bases. CDR3 length: 17 residues. The V end lost 3 bases, the J end lost 6 bases, and 20 bases lay between the germline ends. CDR1 and CDR2 (germline): LNHNV, YYDKDF (reference sequence). The CDR3 region has the DNA TGTGCCACCAGCAGGGGGGCCGGACCGCAGAGGGCCGGGGAGCTGTTTTTT. It encodes CATSRGAGPQRAGELFF.

The rearrangement joins TRBV6-6 to TRBJ2-1; the D gene could be TRBD1 or TRBD2 (5 bases each). Looked up from germline, CDR1 is MNHNY and CDR2 is SVGAGI (reference sequence). This CDR3 is built from 16 residues. V lost 4 bases and J 3 bases, leaving 16 bases between the germline ends. CDR3 region: CASSSSGTRDYNEQFF. CDR3 DNA: TGTGCCAGCAGTTCCTCCGGGACCAGGGACTACAATGAGCAGTTCTTC.

J is TRBJ1-1 and V is TRBV27, with D unresolved. CDR1 is MNHEY and CDR2 is SMNVEV in the germline V gene (reference sequence). The CDR3 has 13 amino acids. V shed 3 bases and J shed 8 bases, with 13 bases lying between them. CDR3 coding DNA: TGTGCCAGCAGTTTTTTATCGACGTGGGAAGCTTTCTTT. Amino acids: CASSFLSTWEAFF.

The rearrangement uses TRBV18 and TRBJ1-3; D is ambiguous. CDR1 KGHSH and CDR2 LQKENI come from the germline V gene. The CDR3 has 14 residues. The V end was cut by 2 bases, the J end by 0 bases, with 5 bases between. CDR3: CASSPESSGNTIYF. CDR3 sequence (DNA): TGTGCCAGCTCACCAGAGAGCTCTGGAAACACCATATATTTT. Full variable domain (rest looked up from reference TRBV18 and TRBJ1-3): NAGVMQNPRHLVRRRGQEARLRCSPMKGHSHVYWYRQLPEEGLKFMVYLQKENIIDESGMPKERFSAEFPKEGPSILRIQQVVRGDSAAYFCASSPESSGNTIYFGEGSWLTVV.

This chain uses TRBV12-3 or TRBV12-4 with TRBJ1-5; D not certain. The CDR3 is made up of 13 amino acids. The ends were cut back, 4 bases at V and 7 bases at J, with 11 bases in the middle. CDR3 sequence (DNA): TGTGCCAGCAGTTGGGGTGCGGGGCAGCCCCAGCATTTT. Its translation is CASSWGAGQPQHF.

This rearrangement joins TRBV6-6 to TRBJ2-3; 7 bases map to TRBD1. Germline V gene data show CDR1 as MNHNY and CDR2 as SVGAGI (reference sequence). V trimming: 8 bases; J trimming: 4 bases; junction bases outside the gene matches: 6. This CDR3 has 13 amino acids. CDR3 region: CASDRQGPDTQYF. The CDR3 DNA reads as TGTGCCAGCGACAGACAGGGTCCAGATACGCAGTATTTT.

The J gene is TRBJ2-1, the V gene TRBV11-1; tentative D call: TRBD2 (6 bases). This CDR3 is built from 15 residues. CDR1 and CDR2 from the germline V gene are SGHAT and FQDESV (reference sequence). The V end was cut by 0 bases, the J end by 8 bases, with 14 bases between. The CDR3 nucleotides read TGTGCCAGCAGCTTAGCGGGTTCGGGGGTCCATGAGCAGTTCTTC. Protein product: CASSLAGSGVHEQFF.

The J gene is TRBJ1-1, the V gene TRBV9; a possible D gene is TRBD1 (5 bases). This CDR3 comprises 14 residues. Trimming removed 4 bases at V and 5 bases at J, with 15 bases between. CDR1 and CDR2 (germline): SGDLS, YYNGEE. The DNA of the CDR3 is TGTGCCAGCAGCTCTTCTGGGGGTAGGACTGAAGCTTTCTTT. Its protein product is CASSSSGGRTEAFF.

V is TRBV6-2 or TRBV6-3 and J is TRBJ2-2; 10 nucleotides align to TRBD2. CDR1 is MNHEY, CDR2 SVGEGT, per germline. The junction had 2 bases not matched to a gene; V was cut back by 2 bases and J by 8 bases. The CDR3 spans 14 residues. The CDR3 nucleotides are TGTGCCAGCAGTTACACTAGCGGGGCTGGGGAGCTGTTTTTT. It specifies CASSYTSGAGELFF.

The V gene is TRBV18, the J gene TRBJ1-2, with D unresolved. Trimming left V 3 bases short and J 4 bases short, with 12 bases between. The CDR3 runs 14 residues. In germline, CDR1 is KGHSH, CDR2 LQKENI. CDR3 protein: CASSPPSSGYGYTF. DNA for the CDR3: TGTGCCAGCTCACCTCCGAGTTCCGGCTATGGCTACACCTTC. The full variable domain, in which reference TRBV18 and TRBJ1-2 provide the parts outside the CDR3, is NAGVMQNPRHLVRRRGQEARLRCSPMKGHSHVYWYRQLPEEGLKFMVYLQKENIIDESGMPKERFSAEFPKEGPSILRIQQVVRGDSAAYFCASSPPSSGYGYTFGSGTRLTVV.

The chain recombines TRBV14 with TRBJ1-1; no clear D gene. The V end lost 2 bases, the J end lost 11 bases, and 12 bases lay between the germline ends. Germline CDR1 reads SGHDN; CDR2 reads FVKESK. CDR3 length: 12 residues. Written as DNA, the CDR3 is TGTGCCAGCAGCCAACTGGTTGGAGTGGCTTTCTTT. Its protein is CASSQLVGVAFF.

The chain combines TRBV11-2 with TRBJ1-2; no firm D call. The CDR3 length is 13 residues. The germline V gene encodes CDR1 SGHAT and CDR2 FQNNGV. Trimming took 6 bases from V and 3 from J, leaving 11 bases between them. CDR3 residues: CASSPRDHYGYTF. For the CDR3, the DNA is TGTGCCAGCAGTCCCCGGGATCACTATGGCTACACCTTC. Filled out from reference TRBV11-2 and TRBJ1-2, the complete variable domain reads EAGVAQSPRYKIIEKRQSVAFWCNPISGHATLYWYQQILGQGPKLLIQFQNNGVVDDSQLPKDRFSAERLKGVDSTLKIQPAKLEDSAVYLCASSPRDHYGYTFGSGTRLTVV.

The chain links TRBV9 to TRBJ2-5; tentative D call: TRBD1 (5 bases). V was shortened by 0 bases and J by 4 bases, with 13 bases between the two germline ends. The germline CDR1 and CDR2 sequences are SGDLS and YYNGEE. This CDR3 region has 15 residues. The DNA for the CDR3 is TGTGCCAGCAGCGTAGGGGGCAGGGTTGTAGAGACCCAGTACTTC. Its translation is CASSVGGRVVETQYF.

The chain has TRBV5-4 and TRBJ1-1, with D unclear. Trimming pared 0 bases from V and 7 bases from J, leaving 4 bases between. CDR1 is SGHNT and CDR2 is YYREEE in the germline V gene (reference sequence). CDR3 length equals 11 residues. The CDR3 bases are TGTGCCAGCAGCTTGGGGTATGAAGCTTTCTTT. Its translation: CASSLGYEAFF.

The V and J genes are TRBV13 and TRBJ2-3; D may be TRBD2 (6 bases). The CDR3 runs to 16 residues. V was cut by 3 bases and J by 0 bases, with 13 bases left in between. The germline gives CDR1 PRHDT, CDR2 FYEKMQ (reference sequence). CDR3 region: CASSFRLARSTDTQYF. CDR3 bases: TGTGCCAGCAGCTTTCGGCTAGCGAGGAGCACAGATACGCAGTATTTT. The full variable domain, with the rest looked up from reference TRBV13 and TRBJ2-3, is AAGVIQSPRHLIKEKRETATLKCYPIPRHDTVYWYQQGPGQDPQFLISFYEKMQSDKGSIPDRFSAQQFSDYHSELNMSSLELGDSALYFCASSFRLARSTDTQYFGPGTRLTVL.

The genes are TRBV4-2 and TRBJ1-5; D remains unclear. Trimming took 0 bases from V and 3 from J, leaving 12 bases between them. Germline CDR1 reads LGHNA; CDR2 reads YNFKEQ. The CDR3 has 16 residues. CDR3: CASSQEGGRNNQPQHF. As DNA, the CDR3 is TGTGCCAGCAGCCAAGAAGGAGGGAGGAACAATCAGCCCCAGCATTTT.

The genes are TRBV19 and TRBJ2-3, with 7 bases identical to TRBD2. Germline CDR1 reads LNHDA; CDR2 reads SQIVND (reference sequence). This CDR3 has 19 amino acids. J gave up 0 bases and V 3 bases, and 15 bases lay outside the gene matches. The DNA for the CDR3 is TGTGCCAGTAGTATCACGAGTTGGCTAGCGGAGACTAGCACAGATACGCAGTATTTT. Translating it yields CASSITSWLAETSTDTQYF.

This chain links TRBV25-1 with TRBJ1-5, with D maybe TRBD1 (6 bases). Germline CDR1 is MGHDK and CDR2 is SYGVNS. The CDR3 extends over 16 amino acids. Trimming left V 2 bases short and J 0 bases short, with 11 bases between. The CDR3 DNA reads TGTGCCAGCAGTGAACGGGGGGCGCTTAGCAATCAGCCCCAGCATTTT. Translation gives CASSERGALSNQPQHF.